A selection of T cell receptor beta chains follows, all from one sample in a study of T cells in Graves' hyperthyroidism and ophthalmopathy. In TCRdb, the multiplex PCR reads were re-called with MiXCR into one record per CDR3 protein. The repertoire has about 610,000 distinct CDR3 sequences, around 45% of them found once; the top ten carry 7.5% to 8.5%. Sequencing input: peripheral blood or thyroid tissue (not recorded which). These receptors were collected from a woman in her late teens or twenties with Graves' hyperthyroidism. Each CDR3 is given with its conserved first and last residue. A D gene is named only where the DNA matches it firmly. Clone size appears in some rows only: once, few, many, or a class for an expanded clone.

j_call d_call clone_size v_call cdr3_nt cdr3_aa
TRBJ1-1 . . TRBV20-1 TGCAGTGCTAGAGGGGACCTAAACACTGAAGCTTTCTTT CSARGDLNTEAFF
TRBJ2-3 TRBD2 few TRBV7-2 TGTGCCAGCAGCTTAGTTGCGGGAGGTTCCACAGATACGCAGTATTTT CASSLVAGGSTDTQYF
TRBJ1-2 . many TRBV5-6 TGTGCCAGCAGCTTTAGTATCTATGGCTACACCTTC CASSFSIYGYTF
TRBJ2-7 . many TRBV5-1 TGTGCCAGCAGCTTAGATCGGGAGCAGTACTTC CASSLDREQYF
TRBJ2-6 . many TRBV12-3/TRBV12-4 TGTGCCAGCAGTTTGGTGCTCAGGGGAATCTCTGGGGCCAACGTCCTGACTTTC CASSLVLRGISGANVLTF
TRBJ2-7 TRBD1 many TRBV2 TGTGCCAGCAACCAACAGGGGACCCTCCACGAGCAGTACTTC CASNQQGTLHEQYF
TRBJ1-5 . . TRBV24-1 TGTGCCACCAGTGATTCGGGCAGGGCTTCCGATCAGCCCCAGCATTTT CATSDSGRASDQPQHF
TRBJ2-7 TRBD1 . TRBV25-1 TGTGCCAGCACAGGACAGGGGAACTACGAGCAGTACTTC CASTGQGNYEQYF
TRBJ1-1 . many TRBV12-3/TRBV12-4 TGTGCCAGCAGACCACACCCCACCAGGGCAAACACTGAAGCTTTCTTT CASRPHPTRANTEAFF
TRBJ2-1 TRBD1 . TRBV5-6 TGTGCCAGCAGCGGGAGGGACAGGGGGCTCAATGAGCAGTTCTTC CASSGRDRGLNEQFF
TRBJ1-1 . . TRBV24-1 TGTGCCACCAGGACCACCAGGGAGGGCGCAGCTTTCTTT CATRTTREGAAFF
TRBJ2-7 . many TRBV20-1 TGCAGTGCTCCCAATAGTCTAACCTACGAGCAGTACTTC CSAPNSLTYEQYF
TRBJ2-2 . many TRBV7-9 TGTGCCAGCAGTTGGTCCGGGGGCGCTGGGACCGGGGAGCTGTTTTTT CASSWSGGAGTGELFF
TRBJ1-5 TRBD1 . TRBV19 TGTGCCAGTAGTATCGGGACAGGGGTGGGCAATCAGCCCCAGCATTTT CASSIGTGVGNQPQHF
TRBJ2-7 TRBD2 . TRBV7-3 TGTGCCAGCGGGAGGGAAGGCACGGGGTACGAGCAGTACTTC CASGREGTGYEQYF
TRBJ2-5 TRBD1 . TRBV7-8 TGTGCCAGCAGCTTAGGGGACAGGGGAGGGACCCAGTACTTC CASSLGDRGGTQYF
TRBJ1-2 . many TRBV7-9 TGTGCCAGCAGCTTGGGGAGAGGCTACACCTTC CASSLGRGYTF
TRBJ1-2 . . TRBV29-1 TGCAGCGTTGAACGTTCCGGAGGGGAAGGAGGCTACACCTTC CSVERSGGEGGYTF
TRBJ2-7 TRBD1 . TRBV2 TGTGCCAGCAGTGAAGGACAGGGGGCGAACCACGAGCAGTACTTC CASSEGQGANHEQYF
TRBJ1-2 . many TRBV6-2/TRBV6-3 TGTGCCAGCAGTTTAGACACCATGTATGGCTACACCTTC CASSLDTMYGYTF
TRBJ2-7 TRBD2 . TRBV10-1 TGTGCCGGCAGAAAGCGGGAGGGCCACGAGCAGTACTTC CAGRKREGHEQYF
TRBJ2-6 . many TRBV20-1 TGCAGTGCCGGACCGGCGGACTCTGGGGCCAACGTCCTGACTTTC CSAGPADSGANVLTF
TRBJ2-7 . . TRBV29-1 TGCAGCGGGAGGGCCTACGAGCAGTACTTC CSGRAYEQYF
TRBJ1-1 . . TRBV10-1 TGCAGCAATGGACTAACTGAAGCTTTCTTT CSNGLTEAFF
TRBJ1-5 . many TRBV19 TGTGCCAGTAGTAGACGGAACAATCAGCCCCAGCATTTT CASSRRNNQPQHF
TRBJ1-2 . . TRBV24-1 TGTGCCACCAGTGATTACTGGGGTTATGGCTACACCTTC CATSDYWGYGYTF
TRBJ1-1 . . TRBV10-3 TGTGCCATCAGTGACGGTCCCACGAACACTGAAGCTTTCTTT CAISDGPTNTEAFF
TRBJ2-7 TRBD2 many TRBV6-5 TGTGCCAGCAGCCGAAAGCGGGAGGGGTACGAGCAGTACTTC CASSRKREGYEQYF
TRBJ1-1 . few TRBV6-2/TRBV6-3 TGTGCCAGCAGTTACTCACCTTATAACACTGAAGCTTTCTTT CASSYSPYNTEAFF
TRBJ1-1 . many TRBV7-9 TGTGCCAGCAGCTTAGGGGTTTCTGACACTGAAGCTTTCTTT CASSLGVSDTEAFF
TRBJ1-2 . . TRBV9 TGTGCCAGCAGCGTAGACGGGACTATCTATGGCTACACCTTC CASSVDGTIYGYTF
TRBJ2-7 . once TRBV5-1 TGCACCAGCAGCCCCGGGACTGCCAGCTACGAGCAGTACTTC CTSSPGTASYEQYF
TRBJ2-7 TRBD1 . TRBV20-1 TGCAGTTTCACCGGGACAGAGTACGAGCAGTACTTC CSFTGTEYEQYF
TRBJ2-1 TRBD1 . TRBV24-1 TGTGCCACCAGTGACCAGGCGAGGGGGCGAAAGCAGTTCTTC CATSDQARGRKQFF
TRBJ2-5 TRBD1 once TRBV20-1 TGCAGTGCTAGGCGCGAGGGGGCGCGGTACTTC CSARREGARYF
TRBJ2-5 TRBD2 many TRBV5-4 TGTGCCAGCAGCGGCGGGGCCCTAGCGGGAGGAGAGACCCAGTACTTC CASSGGALAGGETQYF
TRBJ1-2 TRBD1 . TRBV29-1 TGCAGCTTAGGAACAGGGGGCGGCTACACCTTC CSLGTGGGYTF
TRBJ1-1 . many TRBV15 TGTGCCACCAGCAGAGAAGCAGGGGTAGGAACTGAAGCTTTCTTT CATSREAGVGTEAFF
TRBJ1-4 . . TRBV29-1 TGCAGCGTTAGTTCCCAGGATGAAAAACTGTTTTTT CSVSSQDEKLFF
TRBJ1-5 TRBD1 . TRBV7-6 TGTGCCAGCAGCTTGGGGACAGGGGGAGGCTACGAGCATTTT CASSLGTGGGYEHF
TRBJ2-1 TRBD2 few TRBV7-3 TGTGCCAGCAGCCAAACTAGCGACCCTTCTCTCTACAATGAGCAGTTCTTC CASSQTSDPSLYNEQFF
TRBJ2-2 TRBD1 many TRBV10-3 TGTGCCATCAGTGAACAGGGACAGGGTGTCACCGGGGAGCTGTTTTTT CAISEQGQGVTGELFF
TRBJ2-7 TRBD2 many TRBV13 TGTGCCAGCAGCACCCGACTAGCGGGAGGCCACGAGCAGTACTTC CASSTRLAGGHEQYF
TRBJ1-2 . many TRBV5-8 TGTGCCAGCAGCCCCCGGGGCGCTACCTATGGCTACACCTTC CASSPRGATYGYTF
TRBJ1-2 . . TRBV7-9 TGTGCCAGCACCTTGGGGGGTGATGGCTACACCTTC CASTLGGDGYTF
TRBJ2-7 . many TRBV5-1 TGCGCCAGCAGCTTGATGGCGGGACAGTCCTACGAGCAGTACTTC CASSLMAGQSYEQYF
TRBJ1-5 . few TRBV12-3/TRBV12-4 TGTGCCAGCCGATACGGGGGAAGGGTTGGGAATCAGCCCCAGCATTTT CASRYGGRVGNQPQHF
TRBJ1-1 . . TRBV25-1 TGCCCCATAACCGGGGGGGGCACTGAAGCTTTCTTT CPITGGGTEAFF